This T cell receptor beta chain came from a study of cytomegalovirus exposure and HLA in healthy donors. Study-level information: The early release's HLA-typed donors yielded roughly 85 million unique TCRs.

Findings and caveats of the study: A later analysis linked a missense DCLRE1C variant to TCR beta V- and J-gene trimming. TCR beta sequences reportedly predicted the HLA-A and HLA-B alleles of most subjects accurately.

With respect to this clone: Antigen specificity is unknown.

Researchers ran the PCR with 60 Vbeta and 13 Jbeta primers. Profiled with immunoSEQ multiplex PCR; TCRdb holds only in-frame clones, not every one. The profile covers 120,000 or so clones, with under 85% appearing a single time and roughly 6.2% taken by the ten largest. The clonotype comes from a man in his thirties or forties in good health and CMV-seropositive. Sequencing was carried out using PBMCs.

The CDR3 DNA sequence: TGTGCCAGCTCAGTGCGGGGGGGCAATGAGCAGTTCTTC. Translating gives CASSVRGGNEQFF. V gene TRBV18 combines with J gene TRBJ2-1; 9 bases match TRBD2. This CDR3 region has 13 residues. The V segment lost 5 bases and the J segment 6 bases; nucleotides outside the gene matches: 2. Germline V lookup: CDR1 KGHSH, CDR2 LQKENI.